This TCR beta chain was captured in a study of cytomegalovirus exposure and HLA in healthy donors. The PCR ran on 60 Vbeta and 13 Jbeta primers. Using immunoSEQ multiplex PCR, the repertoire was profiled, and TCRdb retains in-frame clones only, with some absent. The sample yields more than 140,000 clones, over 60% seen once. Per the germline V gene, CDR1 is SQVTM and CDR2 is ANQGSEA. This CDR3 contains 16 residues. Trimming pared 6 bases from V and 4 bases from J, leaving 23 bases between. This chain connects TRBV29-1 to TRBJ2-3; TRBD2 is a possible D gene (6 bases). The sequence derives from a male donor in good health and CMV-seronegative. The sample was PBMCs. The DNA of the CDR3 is TGCAGCGTGCGCCGTCGGGGGACGAGGGTTCCAGATACGCAGTATTTT. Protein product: CSVRRRGTRVPDTQYF.